These 4 T cell receptor beta chains originate from one sample sequenced in a study of T cells in Graves' hyperthyroidism and ophthalmopathy. The TCR beta CDR3 regions underwent amplification using RNA transcripts as the source. TCR CDR3 regions were first amplified by RT-PCR with HTBI primers. TCRdb passed the multiplex PCR reads through MiXCR, listing each CDR3 protein once. Found here are about half a million distinct CDR3 sequences, 20% of them singletons; the top ten hold less than 30%. The sequencing input was blood. Receptors were obtained from a man between 18 and 35 years old with Graves' hyperthyroidism.

This clonotype came up many times. The rearrangement links TRBV20-1 to TRBJ1-1; D is unclear. Germline V gives CDR1 DFQATT, CDR2 SNEGSKA (reference sequence). Trimming removed 4 bases at V and 5 bases at J, with 17 bases between. The CDR3 extends over 14 amino acids. The CDR3 is CSATSYLSGTEAFF. The CDR3 DNA reads TGCAGTGCTACATCGTATCTCTCGGGGACTGAAGCTTTCTTT.

This clonotype turned up a few times. The chain carries TRBV24-1 and TRBJ1-5, with D unresolved. Germline V gene data show CDR1 as KGHDR and CDR2 as SFDVKD. CDR3 length: 16 amino acids. The ends were cut back, 3 bases at V and 3 bases at J, with 14 bases in the middle. CDR3 in amino acids: CATSDMPGKHNQPQHF. CDR3 in DNA: TGTGCCACCAGTGATATGCCGGGGAAACACAATCAGCCCCAGCATTTT.

This clonotype has ten or more counts. This chain joins TRBV6-5 and TRBJ2-7, with 11 bases that match TRBD2. Trimming took 0 bases from V and 0 from J; bases not matched to a gene: 1. The CDR3 spans 16 residues. Germline V gives CDR1 MNHEY, CDR2 SVGAGI. This chain's CDR3 is CASSYSTSGSSYEQYF. As DNA, the CDR3 is TGTGCCAGCAGTTACTCCACTAGCGGGAGCTCCTACGAGCAGTACTTC.

There are a few counts of this clonotype. The genes are TRBV5-4 and TRBJ2-7, with 12 bases matching TRBD2. The CDR3 consists of 15 residues. V lost 4 bases, J lost 0 bases, and 2 bases stayed unmatched. The germline gives CDR1 SGHNT, CDR2 YYREEE (reference sequence). CDR3 sequence (DNA): TGTGCCAGCAGCGGGGGACTAGCGGGCTCCTACGAGCAGTACTTC. Amino acid sequence: CASSGGLAGSYEQYF.